This T cell receptor beta chain was sequenced in a study of PD-1 blockade in classical Hodgkin lymphoma. As for this clone: Its matching antigen is unknown.

Here immunoSEQ multiplex PCR was the method, and the copy in TCRdb shows in-frame clones only, minus some. Of 25,000 to 35,000 clones detected, approximately 87% appear once; the ten largest clones hold 20% to 25%. Broader study findings: Exclusion applied to patients who initiated nivolumab less than 1 year following ASCT. Newly diagnosed patients reportedly had lower baseline TCR diversity than healthy donors.

Per germline, CDR1 PRHDT and CDR2 FYEKMQ (reference sequence). The CDR3 totals 14 residues. The trim removed 4 bases at V and 1 base at J, leaving 3 bases unmatched. Every one of the patients relapsed after autologous stem cell transplantation (brentuximab vedotin exposure was variable). V gene TRBV13 combines with J gene TRBJ1-1, with TRBD1 identical over 7 bases. This sample comprised peripheral blood mononuclear cells (PBMCs), obtained before the second cycle of nivolumab. This receptor was obtained from a human donor with classical Hodgkin lymphoma. The CDR3 spells CASSYGQENTEAFF. CDR3 bases: TGTGCCAGCAGCTACGGACAGGAGAACACTGAAGCTTTCTTT. Combining the CDR3 with reference TRBV13 and TRBJ1-1 gives the whole variable domain AAGVIQSPRHLIKEKRETATLKCYPIPRHDTVYWYQQGPGQDPQFLISFYEKMQSDKGSIPDRFSAQQFSDYHSELNMSSLELGDSALYFCASSYGQENTEAFFGQGTRLTVV.